Below are 24 T cell receptor beta chains sequenced from a single sample in a study of cytomegalovirus exposure and HLA in healthy donors. The PCR contained 60 Vbeta and 13 Jbeta primers. Sequencing was performed with immunoSEQ multiplex PCR; in TCRdb, only in-frame clones are kept and a portion is missing. The table includes approximately 91,000 clones, 64% detected once. What was sequenced was PBMCs. The receptors come from a human donor in good health.

The V gene is TRBV18, the J gene TRBJ1-4, with D uncertain. The V end lost 1 base, the J end lost 5 bases, and 8 bases lay between the germline ends. Germline V CDR1 and CDR2: KGHSH, LQKENI. The CDR3 is 14 amino acids. The CDR3 is CASSPRQENEKLFF. For the CDR3, the DNA is TGTGCCAGCTCACCACGGCAGGAAAATGAAAAACTGTTTTTT.

CDR3 in amino acids: CASSLRRAIYEQYF. CDR3 in DNA: TGTGCCAGCAGCTTACGGCGGGCGATCTACGAGCAGTACTTC. The gene calls are TRBV7-2 and TRBJ2-7; the D gene is possibly TRBD2 (5 bases). V lost 2 bases to trimming and J lost 3 bases, with 11 bases between them. This CDR3 has 14 residues. Per the germline V gene, CDR1 is SGHTA and CDR2 is FQGNSA.

V gene TRBV30 combines with J gene TRBJ2-7; 13 bases fit TRBD2. The CDR3 spans 14 residues. V shed 0 bases, J shed 4 bases, and the junction held 0 bases outside the gene matches. Germline assignment: CDR1 GTSNPN and CDR2 SVGIG (reference sequence). In DNA form, the CDR3 reads TGTGCCTGGAGTGTACTAGCGGGGGGGTACGAGCAGTACTTC. This codes for CAWSVLAGGYEQYF.

V gene TRBV7-9 combines with J gene TRBJ2-6, with 9 bases that match TRBD1. The junction had 9 bases not matched to a gene; V was cut back by 6 bases and J by 0 bases. The germline gives CDR1 SEHNR, CDR2 FQNEAQ (reference sequence). This CDR3 spans 18 amino acids. This CDR3 reads CASRLSTGGFSGANVLTF. The CDR3 DNA reads as TGTGCCAGCAGGTTATCTACAGGGGGCTTCTCTGGGGCCAACGTCCTGACTTTC.

The chain combines TRBV11-2 with TRBJ2-2; 7 bases agree with TRBD2. The CDR3 is made up of 16 amino acids. Trimming cost V 3 bases and J 4 bases; bases outside gene matches: 8. Per the germline V gene, CDR1 is SGHAT and CDR2 is FQNNGV. The CDR3 here is CASSFSTSAVTGELFF. In DNA, the CDR3 is TGTGCCAGCAGCTTTTCAACTAGCGCGGTCACCGGGGAGCTGTTTTTT.

This rearrangement joins TRBV4-1 to TRBJ2-1, with TRBD2 matching 8 bases. The CDR3 extends over 16 amino acids. Trimming at V came to 3 bases and at J to 8 bases, leaving 12 bases not matched to a gene. In germline, CDR1 is MGHRA, CDR2 YSYEKL. The CDR3 region is CASSHDNGGAFHEQFF. CDR3 DNA: TGCGCCAGCAGCCACGACAACGGGGGGGCATTCCATGAGCAGTTCTTC.

The chain links TRBV19 to TRBJ1-5, with D hard to call. Germline CDR1 and CDR2: LNHDA and SQIVND (reference sequence). V was cut by 3 bases and J by 0 bases, with 18 bases left in between. CDR3 size: 18 residues. CDR3 region: CASSIRGGLGGSNQPQHF. As DNA, the CDR3 is TGTGCCAGTAGTATCCGAGGCGGACTAGGCGGTAGCAATCAGCCCCAGCATTTT.

This clone turned up a few times. CDR3 loop: CASSLLGQGGYGYTF. CDR3 in DNA: TGCGCCAGCAGCTTGCTAGGTCAGGGGGGCTATGGCTACACCTTC. The chain links TRBV5-1 to TRBJ1-2, with 7 nucleotides matching TRBD1. Germline CDR1 reads SGHRS; CDR2 reads YFSETQ. Losses at the gene ends were 1 base for V and 4 bases for J; bases not matched to a gene: 7. The CDR3 is 15 amino acids.

Note on this clone: In the same sample, other DNA sequences code for this CDR3. The V and J genes are TRBV9 and TRBJ2-3; perhaps TRBD1 as D (6 bases). The CDR3 totals 14 residues. V shed 2 bases and J shed 4 bases, with 11 bases lying between them. Germline V gene sequence: CDR1 SGDLS, CDR2 YYNGEE. CDR3 loop: CASSVLSGADTQYF. CDR3 coding DNA: TGTGCCAGCAGCGTTCTTTCAGGGGCAGATACGCAGTATTTT. The full variable domain, completed using reference TRBV9 and TRBJ2-3, is DSGVTQTPKHLITATGQRVTLRCSPRSGDLSVYWYQQSLDQGLQFLIQYYNGEERAKGNILERFSAQQFPDLHSELNLSSLELGDSALYFCASSVLSGADTQYFGPGTRLTVL.

The J gene is TRBJ1-2, the V gene TRBV11-3, with 12 positions matching TRBD1. Germline V lookup: CDR1 SGHNT, CDR2 YENEEA. This CDR3 comprises 15 residues. Trimming took 1 base from V and 4 from J; bases not matched to a gene: 1. CDR3 in amino acids: CASSLVGQGAYGYTF. DNA of the CDR3: TGTGCCAGCAGCTTAGTGGGACAGGGGGCCTATGGCTACACCTTC.

DNA of the CDR3: TGTGCCAGCAAACGGACACCGAACACTGAAGCTTTCTTT. It codes for CASKRTPNTEAFF. The chain links TRBV6-5 to TRBJ1-1; tentative D call: TRBD1 (5 bases). V lost 7 bases, J lost 1 base, and 10 bases lay in between. Germline V CDR1 and CDR2: MNHEY, SVGAGI. This CDR3 has 13 residues.

The rearrangement uses TRBV4-3 and TRBJ1-2; D remains ambiguous. Germline V gives CDR1 LGHNA, CDR2 YSLEER. This CDR3 is 14 amino acids long. The V end lost 0 bases, the J end lost 2 bases, and 7 bases lay between the germline ends. The chain's CDR3 is CASSQDTGNYGYTF. The CDR3 DNA is TGCGCCAGCAGCCAAGATACGGGGAACTATGGCTACACCTTC.

The chain couples TRBV5-4 to TRBJ2-5, with 8 bases fitting TRBD1. V lost 4 bases to trimming and J lost 2 bases; unmatched junction nucleotides: 13. The germline gives CDR1 SGHNT, CDR2 YYREEE (reference sequence). The CDR3 is 17 residues long. This CDR3 reads CASSPTPDRGTQETQYF. CDR3 coding DNA: TGTGCCAGCAGCCCAACCCCAGACAGGGGAACACAAGAGACCCAGTACTTC.

The chain is built from TRBV30 and TRBJ2-5, with a tentative D call TRBD1 (6 bases). This CDR3 has 13 residues. From germline, CDR1 is GTSNPN and CDR2 SVGIG (reference sequence). V lost 5 bases, J lost 5 bases, and 15 bases lay in between. Here the CDR3 reads CAWDQGSVETQYF. CDR3 in DNA: TGTGCCTGGGACCAGGGGAGTGTGGAGACCCAGTACTTC. Drawing the rest from reference TRBV30 and TRBJ2-5, the complete variable domain is SQTIHQWPATLVQPVGSPLSLECTVEGTSNPNLYWYRQAAGRGLQLLFYSVGIGQISSEVPQNLSASRPQDRQFILSSKKLLLSDSGFYLCAWDQGSVETQYFGPGTRLLVL.

V and J are TRBV19 and TRBJ1-6, with a weak D call TRBD1 (5 bases). Per germline, CDR1 LNHDA and CDR2 SQIVND (reference sequence). V lost 2 bases and J 0 bases, leaving 5 bases between the germline ends. This CDR3 spans 15 amino acids. The CDR3 DNA reads TGTGCCAGTAGTATACAGGGCTCCTATAATTCACCCCTCCACTTT. Its translation: CASSIQGSYNSPLHF.

The chain links TRBV7-2 to TRBJ2-3, with 8 bases that match TRBD1. The germline V gene has CDR1 SGHTA and CDR2 FQGNSA. The CDR3 runs to 14 residues. Trimming removed 5 bases from V and 0 bases from J; junction bases left unmatched: 1. CDR3 coding DNA: TGTGCCAGCAGCCGGACAGGGAGCACAGATACGCAGTATTTT. It translates to CASSRTGSTDTQYF.

The CDR3 loop is CASSLEGTGGKKLFF. CDR3 DNA: TGCGCCAGCAGCTTGGAAGGGACAGGGGGTAAAAAACTGTTTTTT. The chain recombines TRBV5-1 with TRBJ1-4; 11 nucleotides agree with TRBD1. CDR1 SGHRS and CDR2 YFSETQ come from the germline V gene. V shed 0 bases, J shed 9 bases, and the junction held 4 bases outside the gene matches. This CDR3 has 15 amino acids.

The V gene is TRBV6-9, the J gene TRBJ2-3; D not certain. The CDR3 loop spans 15 amino acids. The germline V gene encodes CDR1 MNHGY and CDR2 SVAAGI. The V end lost 3 bases, the J end lost 0 bases, and 10 bases lay between the germline ends. CDR3 in amino acids: CASSYSGVSTDTQYF. CDR3 DNA sequence: TGTGCCAGCAGTTACAGTGGTGTCAGCACAGATACGCAGTATTTT.

This clone was seen more than once but under ten times. The chain uses TRBV19 and TRBJ1-3; 9 bases map to TRBD1. Germline trimming cut 4 bases from V and 2 bases from J; bases unmatched to any gene: 6. This CDR3 spans 16 amino acids. From germline, CDR1 is LNHDA and CDR2 SQIVND (reference sequence). The CDR3: CASSSNRGRTGNTIYF. DNA of the CDR3: TGTGCCAGTAGTAGTAACAGGGGGCGGACTGGAAACACCATATATTTT. Based on the CDR3 plus reference TRBV19 and TRBJ1-3, the full variable domain is DGGITQSPKYLFRKEGQNVTLSCEQNLNHDAMYWYRQDPGQGLRLIYYSQIVNDFQKGDIAEGYSVSREKKESFPLTVTSAQKNPTAFYLCASSSNRGRTGNTIYFGEGSWLTVV.

J is TRBJ2-7 and V is TRBV5-1, with D possibly being TRBD2 (6 bases). V lost 6 bases to trimming and J lost 6 bases, with 22 bases between them. The CDR3 runs 15 residues. Germline V gene sequence: CDR1 SGHRS, CDR2 YFSETQ. CDR3 nucleotide sequence: TGCGCCAGCACAGCCCGCGGGACCGCCGGAGGCGAGCAGTACTTC. It codes for CASTARGTAGGEQYF.

The chain joins TRBV6-1 to TRBJ1-1, with TRBD1 matching over 7 bases. This CDR3 contains 14 residues. V gave up 6 bases and J gave up 4 bases; unmatched junction bases: 8. Germline V gene data show CDR1 as MNHNS and CDR2 as SASEGT. The CDR3 region is CASRSYRGTTEAFF. The CDR3, as DNA: TGTGCCAGCAGGAGCTACAGGGGAACCACTGAAGCTTTCTTT.

V and J are TRBV11-2 and TRBJ1-1; the D is unclear. CDR3 length equals 15 residues. Germline CDR1 reads SGHAT; CDR2 reads FQNNGV. The germline V and J ends were trimmed by 8 bases and 3 bases, with 19 bases remaining between them. The CDR3 is CASANARREDTEAFF. CDR3 DNA sequence: TGTGCCAGCGCTAATGCCCGTCGGGAGGACACTGAAGCTTTCTTT.

This sequence joins TRBV5-4 and TRBJ2-7; D remains ambiguous. The V end was cut by 0 bases, the J end by 4 bases, with 14 bases between. CDR1 is SGHNT, CDR2 YYREEE, per germline (reference sequence). This CDR3 is built from 15 residues. DNA for the CDR3: TGTGCCAGCAGCTTGGTTCCGCTAGTTCCATACGAGCAGTACTTC. This codes for CASSLVPLVPYEQYF.

The rearrangement joins TRBV7-2 to TRBJ1-5; no reliable D call. Germline V CDR1 and CDR2: SGHTA, FQGNSA. V was clipped by 2 bases and J by 4 bases, with 9 bases between them. This CDR3 has 14 residues. In DNA form, the CDR3 reads TGTGCCAGCAGCTTATTAGGAGCTAATCAGCCCCAGCATTTT. Protein: CASSLLGANQPQHF.